These 25 T cell receptor beta chains originate from one sample sequenced in a study of Ad26.COV2.S vaccination and SARS-CoV-2 variants. Noted treatment: around 19 received Ad26.COV2.S at low or high dose, single or two shots; about 5 received placebo; per-sample allocation not given. Material that was analyzed had been drawn on day 63 after the first vaccine or placebo injection. The data were produced by immunoSEQ multiplex PCR, yet TCRdb's version contains in-frame clones alone and is incomplete. Of approximately 400,000 clones detected, roughly 80% appear once; the ten largest clones hold around 7.4%. The material sequenced was peripheral blood, taken in a trial of Ad26.COV2.S vaccine versus placebo. The receptors here all came from a person between 18 and 59 years old who received the Ad26.COV2.S COVID-19 vaccine or a placebo.

J is TRBJ1-1 and V is TRBV7-3, with D uncertain. V dropped 4 bases and J dropped 1 base, with 7 bases sitting between them. The CDR3 sequence is 13 residues long. Germline CDR1 is SGHTA and CDR2 is FQGTGA. CDR3: CASSSLQNTEAFF. The CDR3 nucleotides are TGTGCCAGCAGCTCCCTTCAGAACACTGAAGCTTTCTTT.

J is TRBJ2-1 and V is TRBV7-2, with 9 bases aligning to TRBD2. Germline trimming cut 3 bases from V and 7 bases from J; bases unmatched to any gene: 4. The CDR3 runs 14 residues. Germline CDR1 and CDR2: SGHTA and FQGNSA. CDR3 sequence: CASSFGLAGNEQFF. In DNA, the CDR3 is TGTGCCAGCAGCTTTGGGCTAGCGGGAAATGAGCAGTTCTTC.

As to this clone: Other nucleotide sequences in the sample specify the same CDR3. V gene TRBV18 combines with J gene TRBJ1-1; 8 bases align to TRBD1. Germline V gene lookup returns CDR1 KGHSH and CDR2 LQKENI. The ends lost 4 bases at V and 0 bases at J; junction bases unmatched: 1. The CDR3 runs 14 residues. CDR3 nucleotide sequence: TGTGCCAGCTCACGGGACAGGTTGAACACTGAAGCTTTCTTT. Its protein is CASSRDRLNTEAFF.

J is TRBJ2-1 and V is TRBV4-1, with D possibly matching TRBD2 (6 bases). The CDR3 length is 15 residues. CDR1 is MGHRA, CDR2 YSYEKL, per germline. Trimming shortened V by 0 bases and J by 7 bases, and 13 bases separated the two germline ends. The CDR3 DNA reads TGCGCCAGCAGCCAAGATGGGGGGATTGGGAATGAGCAGTTCTTC. It is translated as CASSQDGGIGNEQFF.

The chain carries TRBV12-3 or TRBV12-4 and TRBJ2-2, with D uncertain. CDR3 size: 13 residues. Trimming pared 3 bases from V and 5 bases from J, leaving 7 bases between. The CDR3 bases are TGTGCCAGCAGTTTGTGGGGAACCGGGGAGCTGTTTTTT. Translated: CASSLWGTGELFF.

This rearrangement joins TRBV4-2 to TRBJ2-3; TRBD2 agrees at 9 bases. CDR1 and CDR2 from the germline V gene are LGHNA and YNFKEQ. The junction had 3 bases not matched to a gene; V was cut back by 1 base and J by 4 bases. CDR3 length: 15 residues. CDR3 sequence (DNA): TGTGCCAGCAGCCAAGTAGCGGGAGTCCCAGATACGCAGTATTTT. Its translation: CASSQVAGVPDTQYF.

This clone showed up just once. The rearrangement joins TRBV11-3 to TRBJ2-3, with 10 bases identical to TRBD2. There are 14 residues in the CDR3. CDR1 and CDR2 (germline): SGHNT, YENEEA. Trimming at V came to 8 bases and at J to 6 bases, leaving 8 bases not matched to a gene. CDR3 coding DNA: TGTGCCAGCGGAAGCGGGAGGGCAGGGGATACGCAGTATTTT. It encodes CASGSGRAGDTQYF.

This clone was detected a few times. The chain is built from TRBV7-9 and TRBJ1-6; a possible D gene is TRBD1 (5 bases). Between the trimmed V and J ends, which lost 5 bases and 2 bases, there was a span of 13 bases. Germline V lookup: CDR1 SEHNR, CDR2 FQNEAQ (reference sequence). CDR3 size: 16 residues. The CDR3, as DNA: TGTGCCAGCAGCCCCAGTCAGGGCCCCTATAATTCACCCCTCCACTTT. Protein product: CASSPSQGPYNSPLHF.

The chain is built from TRBV2 and TRBJ2-7; D is perhaps TRBD2 (5 bases). Germline values: CDR1 SNHLY, CDR2 FYNNEI. This CDR3 comprises 14 residues. The V gene lost 3 bases and the J gene lost 1 base, with 10 bases spanning the gap. The CDR3 sequence is CASSEVSESYEQYF. The DNA for the CDR3 is TGTGCCAGCAGTGAGGTTAGCGAGTCCTACGAGCAGTACTTC.

The chain has TRBV9 and TRBJ1-2; tentative D call: TRBD1 (5 bases). CDR1 and CDR2 (germline): SGDLS, YYNGEE. The CDR3 extends over 17 amino acids. V gave up 2 bases and J gave up 8 bases, with 25 bases separating them. The CDR3, as DNA: TGTGCCAGCAGCGTCGCCGCCGGGGCAGGATCGACTAACGGCTACACCTTC. This encodes CASSVAAGAGSTNGYTF.

The rearrangement joins TRBV7-2 to TRBJ1-1; maybe TRBD1 (6 bases). This CDR3 is built from 14 residues. V lost 7 bases, J lost 5 bases, and 17 bases lay in between. Germline V gives CDR1 SGHTA, CDR2 FQGNSA. CDR3 DNA: TGTGCCAGCACCTATAGGGGGGGAGTAACTGAAGCTTTCTTT. Its protein product is CASTYRGGVTEAFF.

The sample holds one count of this clone. The J gene is TRBJ2-7, the V gene TRBV6-5; possibly TRBD2 for D (5 bases). The ends were cut back, 8 bases at V and 3 bases at J, with 8 bases in the middle. Germline CDR1 reads MNHEY; CDR2 reads SVGAGI. The CDR3 runs to 11 residues. CDR3 loop: CASEGLYEQYF. CDR3 bases: TGTGCCAGCGAGGGCCTCTACGAGCAGTACTTC.

This chain uses TRBV7-2 with TRBJ1-4, with D uncertain. CDR1 is SGHTA, CDR2 FQGNSA, per germline. The CDR3 spans 18 residues. Trimming cost V 0 bases and J 2 bases, with 16 bases left between them. The CDR3 loop reads CASSLAPGGSATNEKLFF. Here the CDR3 DNA reads TGTGCCAGCAGCTTAGCGCCTGGAGGGTCGGCGACTAATGAAAAACTGTTTTTT.

CDR3 sequence: CASGLSGGTRGETQYF. The CDR3 DNA follows: TGTGCTAGTGGTTTGTCCGGAGGGACTAGAGGCGAGACCCAGTACTTC. This chain uses TRBV12-5 with TRBJ2-5, with TRBD2 matching 8 bases. The V gene's germline CDR1 is LGHNT and CDR2 FRNRAP. The junction had 10 bases not matched to a gene; V was cut back by 2 bases and J by 5 bases. This CDR3 has 16 amino acids.

The chain uses TRBV5-5 and TRBJ1-4; D might be TRBD1 (5 bases). This CDR3 is 13 amino acids long. The V gene lost 4 bases and the J gene lost 8 bases, with 12 bases spanning the gap. Germline values: CDR1 SGHKS, CDR2 YYEKEE (reference sequence). CDR3 coding DNA: TGTGCCAGCAGCCAGGGACTTCAAGAAAAACTGTTTTTT. This gives the protein CASSQGLQEKLFF.

V is TRBV15 and J is TRBJ1-6; 8 nucleotides align to TRBD1. The V and J ends lost 0 bases and 9 bases, in that order; junction bases with no gene match: 7. Germline V gene lookup returns CDR1 LNHNV and CDR2 YYDKDF (reference sequence). The CDR3 is 16 residues long. CDR3 bases: TGTGCCACCAGCAGAGACGCTACAGGGGGTGGTTCACCCCTCCACTTT. It translates to CATSRDATGGGSPLHF.

This clone has a handful of counts. The V gene is TRBV6-5, the J gene TRBJ2-6; the D is unclear. This CDR3 is 14 amino acids long. V gave up 5 bases and J gave up 4 bases, with 9 bases separating them. Germline CDR1 and CDR2: MNHEY and SVGAGI. The CDR3 nucleotides read TGTGCCAGCAGTCTTGACACCGGGGCCAACGTCCTGACTTTC. Encoded protein: CASSLDTGANVLTF.

The chain links TRBV29-1 to TRBJ1-4; D call uncertain. The CDR3 loop spans 13 amino acids. The V gene lost 7 bases and the J gene lost 0 bases, with 9 bases spanning the gap. Per germline, CDR1 SQVTM and CDR2 ANQGSEA. CDR3 loop: CSGALATNEKLFF. As DNA, the CDR3 is TGCAGCGGGGCTCTTGCAACTAATGAAAAACTGTTTTTT.

The V gene is TRBV3-1 (or the pseudogene TRBV3-2), the J gene TRBJ1-1; D is uncertain. Germline loops: CDR1 LGHDT, CDR2 YNNKEL (reference sequence). V was clipped by 3 bases and J by 3 bases, with 14 bases between them. CDR3 size: 15 residues. CDR3 sequence: CASSQARAYHTEAFF. Here the CDR3 DNA reads TGTGCCAGCAGCCAGGCCCGGGCTTACCACACTGAAGCTTTCTTT.

J is TRBJ1-3 and V is TRBV2; no firm D call. Trimming cost V 3 bases and J 3 bases, with 6 bases left between them. Germline CDR1 SNHLY, CDR2 FYNNEI. This CDR3 is 13 amino acids long. CDR3 sequence (DNA): TGTGCCAGCAGTGAGGGGTATGGAAACACCATATATTTT. Encoded protein: CASSEGYGNTIYF.

The chain carries TRBV5-6 and TRBJ2-1, with D perhaps matching TRBD1 (6 bases). The CDR3 is 15 amino acids. Trimming took off 2 bases at V and 6 bases at J, with 15 bases between the two ends. The germline gives CDR1 SGHDT, CDR2 YYEEEE. The chain's CDR3 is CASSLQGRGFNEQFF. For the CDR3, the DNA is TGTGCCAGCAGCTTACAGGGAAGGGGATTCAATGAGCAGTTCTTC.

This clone was seen once. The gene calls are TRBV6-5 and TRBJ2-3; 9 bases fit TRBD1. V lost 6 bases, J lost 4 bases, and 5 bases stayed unmatched. In germline, CDR1 is MNHEY, CDR2 SVGAGI. The CDR3 length is 14 residues. The CDR3 loop is CASRDRGGADTQYF. Written as DNA, the CDR3 is TGTGCCAGCAGGGACAGGGGAGGCGCAGATACGCAGTATTTT.

The V and J genes are TRBV11-2 and TRBJ2-1; TRBD2 aligns across 7 bases. Looked up from germline, CDR1 is SGHAT and CDR2 is FQNNGV. V lost 1 base and J lost 7; bases outside the gene matches: 7. The CDR3 runs 15 residues. CDR3 sequence (DNA): TGTGCCAGCAGCTTAGGCGGGAGCGGAACGAATGAGCAGTTCTTC. Its protein is CASSLGGSGTNEQFF.

This clone was seen repeatedly, ten times or more. The chain recombines TRBV3-1 (or the pseudogene TRBV3-2) with TRBJ2-1, with 8 positions matching TRBD1. The V gene's germline CDR1 is LGHDT and CDR2 YNNKEL (reference sequence). The CDR3 extends over 16 amino acids. Losses at the gene ends were 6 bases for V and 9 bases for J; bases not matched to a gene: 16. The CDR3 DNA sequence: TGTGCCAGCAGACCTTCCGGGACAGGAGAGACGGGTGAGCAGTTCTTC. This sequence encodes CASRPSGTGETGEQFF.

The V gene is TRBV4-2, the J gene TRBJ1-3; D remains ambiguous. CDR1 LGHNA and CDR2 YNFKEQ come from the germline V gene. This CDR3 spans 13 amino acids. V lost 4 bases to trimming and J lost 4 bases, with 8 bases between them. The CDR3 DNA reads as TGTGCCAGCAGCCCCACGCCCGGAAACACCATATATTTT. It is translated as CASSPTPGNTIYF.